This passage covers 9 T cell receptor beta chains from one sample sequenced in a study of patients and donors after allogeneic stem cell transplantation. From the RT-PCR reads, TCRdb called clonotypes with MiXCR, one entry per CDR3 protein. The sample includes 150,000 to 200,000 distinct CDR3 sequences, around 30% seen only once; the top ten take roughly 3.2%. Sequencing input: blood, either unsorted or a sorted T cell fraction (not recorded which). These receptors all stem from a human donor who was either an allogeneic HSCT recipient or a stem cell or donor lymphocyte infusion donor (not recorded which). It is not recorded whose cells these are; they may come from a transplant donor.

V gene TRBV6-5 combines with J gene TRBJ2-7; 8 nucleotides match TRBD1. In germline, CDR1 is MNHEY, CDR2 SVGAGI. The J segment lost 4 bases and the V segment lost 0 bases, leaving 11 bases of the junction unmatched. The length of the CDR3 is 17 residues. The CDR3 DNA reads TGTGCCAGCAGTTACTCGCGTCCTGGCAGGGGGCGGTACGAGCAGTACTTC. Residues: CASSYSRPGRGRYEQYF.

This clonotype was detected only once. This chain links TRBV20-1 with TRBJ2-4; 7 positions match TRBD2. Germline values: CDR1 DFQATT, CDR2 SNEGSKA (reference sequence). The V segment lost 7 bases and the J segment 6 bases; nucleotides outside the gene matches: 9. The length of the CDR3 is 13 residues. In nucleotides, the CDR3 is TGCAGTGTTTTCCCGGGACTACTAAACATTCAGTACTTC. Translated: CSVFPGLLNIQYF.

This chain joins TRBV19 and TRBJ1-1; TRBD1 might be the D (5 bases). The CDR3 contains 13 residues. Germline CDR1 and CDR2: LNHDA and SQIVND (reference sequence). The germline V and J ends were trimmed by 9 bases and 4 bases, with 15 bases remaining between them. The CDR3 loop is CASLRVWGTEAFF. DNA of the CDR3: TGTGCCAGCCTCAGGGTTTGGGGCACTGAAGCTTTCTTT.

The chain carries TRBV4-2 and TRBJ2-1, with D maybe TRBD1 (6 bases). This CDR3 region has 14 residues. CDR1 is LGHNA, CDR2 YNFKEQ, per germline. The V and J ends lost 5 bases and 5 bases respectively, with 13 bases between them. The CDR3 reads CASSFLAGDNEQFF. CDR3 bases: TGTGCCAGCAGCTTCCTAGCAGGGGACAATGAGCAGTTCTTC.

The genes are TRBV12-3 or TRBV12-4 and TRBJ2-5; D is possibly TRBD1 or TRBD2 (5 bases each). Trimming cost V 3 bases and J 2 bases, with 10 bases left between them. The CDR3 has 14 amino acids. For the CDR3, the DNA is TGTGCCAGCAGTTTGTTCGAGGGGCAAGAGACCCAGTACTTC. Protein product: CASSLFEGQETQYF.

This clonotype was counted many times. V usage is TRBV12-3 or TRBV12-4 and J usage is TRBJ1-5; D call uncertain. V shed 3 bases and J shed 2 bases, with 11 bases lying between them. The CDR3 has 15 residues. Here the CDR3 DNA reads TGTGCCAGCAGTTTTCGAGGAGGAGGCAATCAGCCCCAGCATTTT. Amino acid sequence: CASSFRGGGNQPQHF.

This clonotype appeared many times. The chain employs TRBV24-1 and TRBJ2-3, with a tentative D call TRBD2 (5 bases). The V gene lost 2 bases and the J gene lost 4 bases, with 9 bases spanning the gap. The germline V gene encodes CDR1 KGHDR and CDR2 SFDVKD. The CDR3 totals 14 residues. CDR3 loop: CATSDSRGSDTQYF. The CDR3 DNA reads TGTGCCACCAGTGATTCCCGGGGTTCAGATACGCAGTATTTT.

This clonotype came up a few times. This chain joins TRBV5-4 and TRBJ2-2, with 11 nucleotides matching TRBD1. The junction had 8 bases not matched to a gene; V was cut back by 5 bases and J by 5 bases. This CDR3 contains 16 residues. Germline V gene data show CDR1 as SGHNT and CDR2 as YYREEE (reference sequence). CDR3 nucleotides: TGTGCCAGCAGTCTCTTGGGACAGGGGGATACCGGGGAGCTGTTTTTT. This translates into CASSLLGQGDTGELFF.

The rearrangement uses TRBV20-1 and TRBJ2-3, with D unresolved. CDR3 length equals 10 residues. The V gene lost 7 bases and the J gene lost 5 bases, with 7 bases spanning the gap. Germline V gene sequence: CDR1 DFQATT, CDR2 SNEGSKA (reference sequence). CDR3 bases: TGCAGTGGTAACTTAGATACGCAGTATTTT. It specifies CSGNLDTQYF.